This TCR beta chain was sequenced during a study of T cells after yellow fever vaccination. Overall study: The fractions with low cell numbers were processed using SMART-Seq v4 Ultra Low Input.

Study-wide findings and caveats: Although the secondary response was weaker, it peaked faster, at day 5 versus 15.

This clonotype was detected a few times. No antigen is known for it. CDR3 length equals 14 residues. After removal of 5 bases from V and 6 bases from J, the junction contained 5 bases not matched to a gene. Germline assignment: CDR1 SGHTA and CDR2 FQGTGA. UMIs and a universal primer site were added when TCR cDNA was made by 5'RACE template switching. TCRdb processed the 5' RACE reads anew with MiXCR; each CDR3 protein has one entry. Of about 69,000 distinct CDR3 sequences listed, around 6.2% are singletons. The V gene is TRBV7-3, the J gene TRBJ2-1, with TRBD1 matching over 9 bases. The input for sequencing was CD4+ T cells sorted from PBMCs, taken more than 14 days after the first yellow fever vaccination. This TCR was recovered from a man aged 18 to 29 who received the YFV17D yellow fever vaccine. The CDR3 DNA sequence: TGTGCCAGCAGCCCGACAGGGGGGGCCAATGAGCAGTTCTTC. Protein: CASSPTGGANEQFF.